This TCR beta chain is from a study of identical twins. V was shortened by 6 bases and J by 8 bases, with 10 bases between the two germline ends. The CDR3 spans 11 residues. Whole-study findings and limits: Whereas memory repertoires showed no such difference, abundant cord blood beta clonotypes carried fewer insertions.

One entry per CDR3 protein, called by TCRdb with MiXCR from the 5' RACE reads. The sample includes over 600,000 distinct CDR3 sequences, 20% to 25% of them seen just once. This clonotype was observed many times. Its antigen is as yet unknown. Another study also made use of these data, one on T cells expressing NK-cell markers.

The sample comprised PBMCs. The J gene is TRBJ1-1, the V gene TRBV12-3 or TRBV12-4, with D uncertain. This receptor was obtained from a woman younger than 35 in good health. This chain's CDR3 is CASRTGREAFF. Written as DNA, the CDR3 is TGTGCCAGCAGAACGGGCAGGGAAGCTTTCTTT.